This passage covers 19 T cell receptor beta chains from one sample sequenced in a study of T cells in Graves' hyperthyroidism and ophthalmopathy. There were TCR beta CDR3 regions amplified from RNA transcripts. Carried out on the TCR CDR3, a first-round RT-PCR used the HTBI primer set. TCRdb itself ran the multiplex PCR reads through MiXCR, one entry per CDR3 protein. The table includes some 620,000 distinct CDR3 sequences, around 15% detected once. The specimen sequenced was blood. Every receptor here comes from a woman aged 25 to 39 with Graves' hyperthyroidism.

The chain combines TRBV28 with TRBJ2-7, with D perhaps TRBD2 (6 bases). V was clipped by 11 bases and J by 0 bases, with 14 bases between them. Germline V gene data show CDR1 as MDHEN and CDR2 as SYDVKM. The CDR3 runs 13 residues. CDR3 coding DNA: TGTGCCTGCACCGGGACTTCCTCCTACGAGCAGTACTTC. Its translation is CACTGTSSYEQYF.

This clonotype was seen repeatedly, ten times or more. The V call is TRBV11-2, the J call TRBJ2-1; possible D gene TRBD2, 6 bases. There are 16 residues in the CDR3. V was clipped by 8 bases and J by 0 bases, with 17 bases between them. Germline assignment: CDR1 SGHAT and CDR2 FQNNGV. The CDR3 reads CASSLGGRPSYNEQFF. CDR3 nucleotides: TGTGCCAGCTCCCTCGGTGGGAGGCCCTCCTACAATGAGCAGTTCTTC.

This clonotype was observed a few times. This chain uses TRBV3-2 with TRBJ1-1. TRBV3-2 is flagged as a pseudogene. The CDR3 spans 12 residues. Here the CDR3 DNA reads TGTGCCAGCAGCCAAAAGGGAACTGAAGCTTTCTTT. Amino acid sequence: CASSQKGTEAFF.

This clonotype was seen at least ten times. CDR3 nucleotides: TGTGCCAGCTCACCGGGACAGCCAGGGGACACTGAAGCTTTCTTT. It encodes CASSPGQPGDTEAFF. The rearrangement joins TRBV18 to TRBJ1-1; 7 bases agree with TRBD1. V was clipped by 3 bases and J by 3 bases; unmatched bases: 7. Per the germline V gene, CDR1 is KGHSH and CDR2 is LQKENI. The CDR3 runs to 15 residues. Full variable domain (outside the CDR3, taken from reference TRBV18 and TRBJ1-1): NAGVMQNPRHLVRRRGQEARLRCSPMKGHSHVYWYRQLPEEGLKFMVYLQKENIIDESGMPKERFSAEFPKEGPSILRIQQVVRGDSAAYFCASSPGQPGDTEAFFGQGTRLTVV.

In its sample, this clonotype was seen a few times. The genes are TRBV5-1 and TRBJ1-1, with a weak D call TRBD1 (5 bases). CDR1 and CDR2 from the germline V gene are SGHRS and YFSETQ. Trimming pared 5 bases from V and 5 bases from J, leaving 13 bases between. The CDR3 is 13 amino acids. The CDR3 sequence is CASRGLGKTEAFF. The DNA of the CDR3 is TGCGCCAGCAGGGGGCTTGGTAAAACTGAAGCTTTCTTT.

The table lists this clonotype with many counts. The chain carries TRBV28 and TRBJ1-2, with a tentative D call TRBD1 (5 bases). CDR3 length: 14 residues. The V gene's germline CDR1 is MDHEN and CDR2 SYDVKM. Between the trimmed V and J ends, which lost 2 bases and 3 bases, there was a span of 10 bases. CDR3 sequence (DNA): TGTGCCAGCAGTTTAATGGCAGGGTACTATGGCTACACCTTC. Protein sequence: CASSLMAGYYGYTF.

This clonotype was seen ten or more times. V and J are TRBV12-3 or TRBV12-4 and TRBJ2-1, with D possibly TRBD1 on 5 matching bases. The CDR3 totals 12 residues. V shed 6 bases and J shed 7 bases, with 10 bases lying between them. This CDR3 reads CASSRQINEQFF. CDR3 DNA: TGTGCCAGCAGCCGACAGATTAATGAGCAGTTCTTC.

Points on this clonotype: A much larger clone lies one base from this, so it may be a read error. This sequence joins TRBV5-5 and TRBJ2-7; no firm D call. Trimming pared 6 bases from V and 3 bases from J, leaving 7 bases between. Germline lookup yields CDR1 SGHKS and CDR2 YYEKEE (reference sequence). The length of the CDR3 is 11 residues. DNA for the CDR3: TGTGCCAGCACCTTAAACTACGAGCAGTACTTC. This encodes CASTLNYEQYF.

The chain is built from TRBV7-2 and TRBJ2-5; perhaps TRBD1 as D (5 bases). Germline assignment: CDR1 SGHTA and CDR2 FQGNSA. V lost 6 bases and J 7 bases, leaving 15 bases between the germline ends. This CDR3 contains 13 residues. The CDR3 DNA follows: TGTGCCAGCAGGATAACATGGCAGGGGACCCAGTACTTC. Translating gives CASRITWQGTQYF.

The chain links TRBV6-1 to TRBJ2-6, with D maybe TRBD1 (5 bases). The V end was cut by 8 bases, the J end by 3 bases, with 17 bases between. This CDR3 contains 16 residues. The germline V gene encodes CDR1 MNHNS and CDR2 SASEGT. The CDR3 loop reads CASESGKRGGANVLTF. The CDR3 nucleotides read TGTGCCAGCGAGTCAGGGAAGCGTGGTGGGGCCAACGTCCTGACTTTC.

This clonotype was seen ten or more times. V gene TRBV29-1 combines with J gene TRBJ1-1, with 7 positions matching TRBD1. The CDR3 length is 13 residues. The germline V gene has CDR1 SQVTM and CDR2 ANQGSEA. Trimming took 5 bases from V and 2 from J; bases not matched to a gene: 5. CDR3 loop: CSVYQGGNTEAFF. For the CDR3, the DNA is TGCAGCGTTTATCAGGGGGGTAACACTGAAGCTTTCTTT.

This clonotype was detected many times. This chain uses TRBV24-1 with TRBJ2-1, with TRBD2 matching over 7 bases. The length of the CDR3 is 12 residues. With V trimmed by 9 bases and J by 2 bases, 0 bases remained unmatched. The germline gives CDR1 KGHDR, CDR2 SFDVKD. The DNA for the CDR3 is TGTGCCACCGGGACTACCTACAATGAGCAGTTCTTC. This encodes CATGTTYNEQFF.

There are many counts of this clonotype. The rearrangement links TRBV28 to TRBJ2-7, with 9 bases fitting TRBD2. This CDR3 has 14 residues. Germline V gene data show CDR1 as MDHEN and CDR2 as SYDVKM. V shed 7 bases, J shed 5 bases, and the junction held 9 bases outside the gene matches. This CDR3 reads CASTKGLAMNEQYF. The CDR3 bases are TGTGCCAGCACCAAAGGACTAGCGATGAACGAGCAGTACTTC.

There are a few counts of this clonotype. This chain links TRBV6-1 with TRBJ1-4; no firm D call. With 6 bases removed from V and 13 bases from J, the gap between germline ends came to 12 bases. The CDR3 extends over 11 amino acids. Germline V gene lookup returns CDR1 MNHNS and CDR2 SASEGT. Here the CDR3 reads CASRHSGILFF. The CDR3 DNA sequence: TGTGCCAGCAGGCACAGTGGTATACTGTTTTTT.

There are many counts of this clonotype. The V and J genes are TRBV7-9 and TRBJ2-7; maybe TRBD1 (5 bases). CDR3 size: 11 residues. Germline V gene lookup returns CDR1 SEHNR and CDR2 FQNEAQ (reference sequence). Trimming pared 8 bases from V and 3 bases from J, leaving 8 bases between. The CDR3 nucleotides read TGTGCCAGCGGGGCGCTCTACGAGCAGTACTTC. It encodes CASGALYEQYF.

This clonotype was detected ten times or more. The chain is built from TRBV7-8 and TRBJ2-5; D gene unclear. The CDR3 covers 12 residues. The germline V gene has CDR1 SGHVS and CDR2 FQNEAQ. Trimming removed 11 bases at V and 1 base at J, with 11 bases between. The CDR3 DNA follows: TGTGCCTGCCGGCAGTCCCAAGAGACCCAGTACTTC. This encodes CACRQSQETQYF. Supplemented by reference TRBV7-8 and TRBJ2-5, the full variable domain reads GAGVSQSPRYKVAKRGQDVALRCDPISGHVSLFWYQQALGQGPEFLTYFQNEAQLDKSGLPSDRFFAERPEGSVSTLKIQRTQQEDSAVYLCACRQSQETQYFGPGTRLLVL.

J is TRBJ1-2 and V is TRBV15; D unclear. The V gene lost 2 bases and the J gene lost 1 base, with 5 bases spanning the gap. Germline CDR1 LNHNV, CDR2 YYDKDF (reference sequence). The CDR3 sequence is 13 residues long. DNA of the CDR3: TGTGCCACCAGCAGAAGGGATAACTATGGCTACACCTTC. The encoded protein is CATSRRDNYGYTF.

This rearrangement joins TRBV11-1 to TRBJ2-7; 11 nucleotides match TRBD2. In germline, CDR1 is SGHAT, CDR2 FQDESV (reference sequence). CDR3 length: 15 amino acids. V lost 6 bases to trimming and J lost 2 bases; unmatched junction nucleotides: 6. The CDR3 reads CASSSQLAGAYEQYF. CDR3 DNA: TGTGCCAGCAGTTCCCAACTAGCGGGAGCCTACGAGCAGTACTTC. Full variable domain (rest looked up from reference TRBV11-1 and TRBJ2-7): EAEVAQSPRYKITEKSQAVAFWCDPISGHATLYWYRQILGQGPELLVQFQDESVVDDSQLPKDRFSAERLKGVDSTLKIQPAELGDSAMYLCASSSQLAGAYEQYFGPGTRLTVT.

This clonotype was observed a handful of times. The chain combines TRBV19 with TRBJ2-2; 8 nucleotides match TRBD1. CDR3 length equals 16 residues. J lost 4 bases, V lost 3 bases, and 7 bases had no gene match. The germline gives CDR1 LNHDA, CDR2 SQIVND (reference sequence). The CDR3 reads CASSISRGQGTGELFF. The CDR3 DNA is TGTGCCAGTAGTATCTCCAGGGGGCAAGGCACCGGGGAGCTGTTTTTT.